These 10 T cell receptor beta chains were all obtained from the same sample, sequenced in a study of glioma-infiltrating T cells (dated by TCRdb to about 2016). For sequencing, an Illumina MiSeq was employed. TCR alpha and beta CDR3 regions were amplified with the iRepertoire nested amplicon-rescue multiplex PCR (arm-PCR) platform from RNA. The public reads were quality trimmed at Q25 with fastp and then assembled into clones with MiXCR by TCRdb, keeping productive beta chains. All rows with the same CDR3 protein become a single entry with the most common DNA and genes. In all, the sample holds fewer than 500,000 distinct CDR3 sequences, and 41% of those were seen once. The ten largest clonotypes hold about 12% of the sample. The sequencing sample was made of glioma tissue, nonneoplastic brain tissue, or PBMCs (not recorded which). The receptors shown here come from a human donor with low-grade glioma or glioblastoma, undergoing nonglioma brain surgery, or in good health (not recorded which).

This clonotype was detected ten times or more. Here the CDR3 DNA reads TGTGCCAGCAGTGAACTTGGACAGGCCTCTAACTATGGCTACACCTTC. This translates into CASSELGQASNYGYTF. The genes are TRBV25-1 and TRBJ1-2; 7 nucleotides agree with TRBD1. In germline, CDR1 is MGHDK, CDR2 SYGVNS. The CDR3 has 16 residues. V lost 2 bases and J lost 0; bases outside the gene matches: 6.

Turning to this clonotype: Possible read error: a much larger clone is one base away. The chain couples TRBV6-2 or TRBV6-3 to TRBJ2-1; D remains unclear. Germline V gene data show CDR1 as MNHEY and CDR2 as SVGEGT. With 4 bases removed from V and 10 bases from J, the gap between germline ends came to 14 bases. The CDR3 runs to 13 residues. In DNA, the CDR3 is TGTGCCAGCAGTTTCAGGCAGCCGTACGAGCAGTTCTTC. It specifies CASSFRQPYEQFF.

This clonotype was counted at least ten times. The chain has TRBV7-2 and TRBJ2-5; no definite D call. V lost 1 base and J 2 bases, leaving 5 bases between the germline ends. The CDR3 contains 13 residues. Germline V gene sequence: CDR1 SGHTA, CDR2 FQGNSA. The chain's CDR3 is CASSLVQQETQYF. DNA for the CDR3: TGTGCCAGCAGCTTAGTTCAGCAAGAGACCCAGTACTTC.

J is TRBJ1-1 and V is TRBV18, with D perhaps matching TRBD1 (5 bases). Trimming took off 5 bases at V and 7 bases at J, with 11 bases between the two ends. Germline CDR1 KGHSH, CDR2 LQKENI. The CDR3 has 12 amino acids. The CDR3: CASSSQGGEAFF. For the CDR3, the DNA is TGTGCCAGCTCATCTCAGGGAGGTGAAGCTTTCTTT.

The chain recombines TRBV24-1 with TRBJ2-1; 7 positions agree with TRBD2. The CDR3 runs to 16 residues. Unmatched junction bases numbered 12, after V lost 4 bases and J lost 7 bases. CDR1 and CDR2 (germline): KGHDR, SFDVKD. CDR3 DNA sequence: TGTGCCACCAGTGACCCTGCCCCTAGCGGTGGTAATGAGCAGTTCTTC. Encoded protein: CATSDPAPSGGNEQFF.

This clonotype has only a few counts. V and J are TRBV19 and TRBJ2-7; 7 positions agree with TRBD2. Per germline, CDR1 LNHDA and CDR2 SQIVND (reference sequence). With 3 bases clipped from V and 2 bases from J, the junction kept 19 bases outside the gene matches. This CDR3 contains 19 residues. The CDR3 loop reads CASSIRPLRSGERPYEQYF. The CDR3 DNA reads TGTGCCAGTAGTATTAGGCCCCTGAGGAGCGGGGAGCGACCCTACGAGCAGTACTTC.

The chain joins TRBV18 to TRBJ2-7, with 10 nucleotides matching TRBD2. CDR1 KGHSH and CDR2 LQKENI come from the germline V gene. The CDR3 is 16 amino acids. Losses at the gene ends were 3 bases for V and 2 bases for J; bases not matched to a gene: 7. CDR3 sequence: CASSPYPSGSAYEQYF. In DNA, the CDR3 is TGTGCCAGCTCACCGTATCCTAGCGGGAGCGCCTACGAGCAGTACTTC.

In regard to this clonotype: This may be a read error: a much more frequent sequence differs by one nucleotide. J is TRBJ1-2 and V is TRBV7-9; D might be TRBD1 (5 bases). There are 14 residues in the CDR3. Germline CDR1 SEHNR, CDR2 FQNEAQ (reference sequence). CDR3 bases: TGTGCCAGCGGCTTACAGGCAGCATACTATGGCTACACCTTC. It codes for CASGLQAAYYGYTF.

A remark on this clonotype: A much larger clone sits a single nucleotide away, making a read error possible. The conserved final phenylalanine or tryptophan is absent from the CDR3, which likely points to a read error. The chain links TRBV27 to TRBJ1-2; no firm D call. From germline, CDR1 is MNHEY and CDR2 SMNVEV (reference sequence). The CDR3 spans 13 residues. V gave up 6 bases and J gave up 8 bases, with 16 bases separating them. CDR3 nucleotide sequence: TGTGCCAGCAGCTTCCTGGGGTTAGGCGGCTACACCTTG. Encoded protein: CASSFLGLGGYTL.

This rearrangement joins TRBV3-1 to TRBJ1-3; D is ambiguous. The CDR3 sequence is 12 residues long. Germline CDR1 reads LGHDT; CDR2 reads YNNKEL (reference sequence). The ends were cut back, 0 bases at V and 5 bases at J, with 2 bases in the middle. The CDR3 is CASSQERNTIYF. DNA of the CDR3: TGTGCCAGCAGCCAAGAGCGAAACACCATATATTTT. Based on the CDR3 plus reference TRBV3-1 and TRBJ1-3, the full variable domain is DTAVSQTPKYLVTQMGNDKSIKCEQNLGHDTMYWYKQDSKKFLKIMFSYNNKELIINETVPNRFSPKSPDKAHLNLHINSLELGDSAVYFCASSQERNTIYFGEGSWLTVV.